The present entry profiles one TCR beta chain with its context. The antigen is unknown. Here immunoSEQ multiplex PCR was the method, and the copy in TCRdb shows in-frame clones only, minus some. This table has fewer than 70,000 clones, roughly 86% appearing once. The time point here: week 35, safety follow-up. Vaccination used 300 ug of mutant IDH1 20-mer peptide per dose, with topical imiquimod. This specimen belongs to a study of a mutant IDH1 vaccine in newly diagnosed glioma. On the study more broadly: Visit V12 was scheduled at week 35 and visit V13 at week 47.

From germline, CDR1 is WNHNN and CDR2 SYGVQD (reference sequence). The CDR3 length is 14 residues. Losses at the gene ends were 6 bases for V and 2 bases for J; bases not matched to a gene: 7. The sample consisted of PBMCs, taken from a glioma patient whose treatment included an IDH1 peptide vaccine. V usage is TRBV10-1 and J usage is TRBJ2-7; 7 nucleotides line up with TRBD1. The receptor comes from a man aged 25-40 years with glioma. For the CDR3, the DNA is TGCGCCAGCAGCTCCGGGACAGCAACCTACGAGCAGTACTTC. This codes for CASSSGTATYEQYF.